Sequencing of this T cell receptor (beta chain) was carried out in a study of blood T cell repertoires in COVID-19. Each recovered donor of Cohort 3 presented with two negative PCRs, clearance, or symptom resolution. This CDR3 comprises 15 residues. J lost 3 bases, V lost 5 bases, and 10 bases had no gene match. The germline V gene has CDR1 GTSNPN and CDR2 SVGIG (reference sequence). Clones were sequenced by immunoSEQ multiplex PCR, and TCRdb holds only the in-frame ones, with some missing. The top ten hold roughly a tenth of the sample, which has over 300,000 clones, around 86% seen once. The chain uses TRBV30 and TRBJ1-2, with 9 nucleotides matching TRBD1. Input material: PBMCs or T cells enriched from blood (not recorded which). The sequence was collected from a young woman who had recovered from COVID-19. This chain's CDR3 is CAWDLLDRGDYGYTF. In nucleotides, the CDR3 is TGTGCCTGGGACCTACTGGACAGGGGCGACTATGGCTACACCTTC.